The next 11 T cell receptor beta chains were all read from a single sample in a study of technical replicates of blood from several donors. Generated by immunoSEQ multiplex PCR, the TCRdb table keeps only in-frame clones and is missing some. Here the sample spans 65,000 to 85,000 clones, around 92% being singletons. The sequenced material came from T cells isolated from PBMCs. These receptors were obtained from a human donor in good health.

On this clone: The germline gene is not matched at one end of the junction; a read error may be the cause. The chain couples TRBV4-3 to TRBJ2-1; 9 positions agree with TRBD2. The CDR3 length is 17 residues. The germline V gene has CDR1 LGHNA and CDR2 YSLEER. CDR3 region: CASSQEGGTSSHNEQFF. Written as DNA, the CDR3 is TGCGCCAGCAGCCAAGAAGGGGGGACTAGCTCCCACAATGAGCAGTTCTTC.

CDR3 sequence: CASSIWSSGNTIYF. CDR3 sequence (DNA): TGTGCCAGTAGTATCTGGAGCTCTGGAAACACCATATATTTT. The gene calls are TRBV19 and TRBJ1-3; D gene unclear. The V and J ends lost 3 bases and 0 bases respectively, with 6 bases between them. Germline V CDR1 and CDR2: LNHDA, SQIVND (reference sequence). This CDR3 region has 14 residues.

The genes are TRBV11-2 and TRBJ2-7; D may be TRBD2 (6 bases). The ends were cut back, 1 base at V and 5 bases at J, with 9 bases in the middle. CDR1 SGHAT and CDR2 FQNNGV come from the germline V gene. The length of the CDR3 is 13 residues. This CDR3 reads CASSLGAGHEQYF. CDR3 coding DNA: TGTGCCAGCAGCTTAGGTGCGGGACACGAGCAGTACTTC.

The J gene is TRBJ1-1, the V gene TRBV9; D call uncertain. V was trimmed by 7 bases and J by 5 bases, leaving 15 bases between them. Germline-derived CDR1 and CDR2 are SGDLS and YYNGEE. The CDR3 runs to 13 residues. CDR3 loop: CASSVISNTEAFF. CDR3 DNA: TGTGCCAGCTCCGTAATTAGTAATACTGAAGCTTTCTTT.

The chain carries TRBV27 and TRBJ1-2; D gene ambiguous. V lost 3 bases and J lost 4, with 6 bases in between. The CDR3 sequence is 12 residues long. Per germline, CDR1 MNHEY and CDR2 SMNVEV (reference sequence). This CDR3 is CASSFGGYGYTF. CDR3 nucleotides: TGTGCCAGCAGTTTCGGCGGCTATGGCTACACCTTC.

This clone was recorded once. The gene calls are TRBV28 and TRBJ2-1; 7 bases map to TRBD1. Germline V gene data show CDR1 as MDHEN and CDR2 as SYDVKM. This CDR3 has 13 amino acids. Trimming at V came to 5 bases and at J to 6 bases, leaving 4 bases not matched to a gene. This CDR3 is CASSRDSSNEQFF. The CDR3 bases are TGTGCCAGCAGTCGGGACAGTAGCAATGAGCAGTTCTTC. Looking up the rest from reference TRBV28 and TRBJ2-1 gives the full variable domain: DVKVTQSSRYLVKRTGEKVFLECVQDMDHENMFWYRQDPGLGLRLIYFSYDVKMKEKGDIPEGYSVSREKKERFSLILESASTNQTSMYLCASSRDSSNEQFFGPGTRLTVL.

The chain links TRBV28 to TRBJ2-7; D uncertain. The CDR3 has 12 residues. V lost 4 bases and J lost 3, with 7 bases in between. From germline, CDR1 is MDHEN and CDR2 SYDVKM. Here the CDR3 DNA reads TGTGCCAGCAGTTCTTCCTTCTACGAGCAGTACTTC. As protein: CASSSSFYEQYF.

The rearrangement joins TRBV25-1 to TRBJ2-2; D unresolved. The germline V and J ends were trimmed by 8 bases and 4 bases, with 5 bases remaining between them. This CDR3 has 11 residues. Germline V gives CDR1 MGHDK, CDR2 SYGVNS. Here the CDR3 DNA reads TGTGCCAGCTATAGCACCGGGGAGCTGTTTTTT. The encoded protein is CASYSTGELFF.

The CDR3 region is CASSQSSGRLNEQYF. The CDR3 DNA is TGTGCCAGCAGCCAGTCTAGCGGGAGATTGAACGAGCAGTACTTC. The J gene is TRBJ2-7, the V gene TRBV21-1; TRBD2 was called by the table and not checked on the DNA. TRBV21-1 is classified as a pseudogene. There are 15 residues in the CDR3.

The V gene is TRBV6-1, the J gene TRBJ2-1, with D tentatively TRBD2 (6 bases). The germline gives CDR1 MNHNS, CDR2 SASEGT. The CDR3 extends over 12 amino acids. Trimming removed 5 bases from V and 8 bases from J, with 10 bases in between. Written as DNA, the CDR3 is TGTGCCAGCAGTCGACTAGGGGATGAGCAGTTCTTC. It translates to CASSRLGDEQFF.

This rearrangement joins TRBV7-2 to TRBJ1-2; unclear D gene. V was trimmed by 5 bases and J by 5 bases, leaving 12 bases between them. The CDR3 is made up of 13 amino acids. The germline V gene has CDR1 SGHTA and CDR2 FQGNSA. CDR3 protein: CASSPTGWYGYTF. The CDR3 DNA is TGTGCCAGCAGCCCCACGGGTTGGTATGGCTACACCTTC.